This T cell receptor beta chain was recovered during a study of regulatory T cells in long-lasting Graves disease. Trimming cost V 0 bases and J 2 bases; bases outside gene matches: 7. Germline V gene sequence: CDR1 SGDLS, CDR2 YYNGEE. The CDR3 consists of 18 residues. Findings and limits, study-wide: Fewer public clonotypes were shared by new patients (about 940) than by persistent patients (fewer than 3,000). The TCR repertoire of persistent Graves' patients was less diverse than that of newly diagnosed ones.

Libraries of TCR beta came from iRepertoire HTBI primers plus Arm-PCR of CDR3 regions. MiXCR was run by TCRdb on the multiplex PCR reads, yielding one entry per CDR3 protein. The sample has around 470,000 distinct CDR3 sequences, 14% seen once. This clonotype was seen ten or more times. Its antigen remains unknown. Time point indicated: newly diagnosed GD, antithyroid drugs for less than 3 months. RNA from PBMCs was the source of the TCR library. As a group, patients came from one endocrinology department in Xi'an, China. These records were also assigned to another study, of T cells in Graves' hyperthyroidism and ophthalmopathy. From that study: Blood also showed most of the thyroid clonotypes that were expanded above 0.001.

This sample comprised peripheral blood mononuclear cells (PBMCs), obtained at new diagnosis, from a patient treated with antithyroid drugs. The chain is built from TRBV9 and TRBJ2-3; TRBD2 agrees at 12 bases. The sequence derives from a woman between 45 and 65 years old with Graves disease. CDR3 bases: TGTGCCAGCAGCGTAGATGGCCTAGCGGGAGGGTTCACAGATACGCAGTATTTT. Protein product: CASSVDGLAGGFTDTQYF.